The present TCR beta chain was sequenced within a study of metastatic and nonmetastatic thyroid tumors. About the study: The study looked at repertoires side by side in blood and in tumor or nodule tissue from malignant and benign thyroid patients.

CDR3 length equals 15 residues. Losses at the gene ends were 2 bases for V and 5 bases for J; bases not matched to a gene: 7. Per the germline V gene, CDR1 is SGHDT and CDR2 is YYEEEE. TCRdb reprocessed the PCR reads using MiXCR. The sample records 75,000 to 100,000 clones, roughly an eighth being singletons. All patients reached thyroid surgery having received no treatment beforehand. As to this clone: Its antigen remains unknown. A much larger clonotype is one base distant, so this may be a read error. The sample carries other DNA sequences with the same CDR3.

Study-wide results and limits: Reported TCR beta diversity, measured in blood and tumor, was significantly higher for malignant thyroid tumors than for benign nodules.

The chain joins TRBV5-6 to TRBJ2-5; 9 nucleotides align to TRBD1. The sequence was obtained from a female donor with papillary thyroid cancer or a benign thyroid nodule (not recorded which). Some clones in this sample may be carry-over from other donors' samples. Sequencing used blood. CDR3 loop: CASSFRTGVGETQYF. The CDR3 coding sequence is TGTGCCAGCAGCTTTAGGACAGGGGTCGGGGAGACCCAGTACTTC. Based on the CDR3 plus reference TRBV5-6 and TRBJ2-5, the full variable domain is DAGVTQSPTHLIKTRGQQVTLRCSPKSGHDTVSWYQQALGQGPQFIFQYYEEEERQRGNFPDRFSGHQFPNYSSELNVNALLLGDSALYLCASSFRTGVGETQYFGPGTRLLVL.